This T cell receptor (beta chain) emerged from a study of blood T cells in healthy people across ages. Study-wide results and limits: Considered underestimates were the diversity estimates obtained from one million T cells.

The CDR3 sequence is 17 residues long. With 0 bases clipped from V and 1 base from J, the junction kept 7 bases outside the gene matches. Germline CDR1 is SGHRS and CDR2 is YFSETQ. With each sample, at least 5 micrograms of total RNA were extracted. Through a sample-barcoded 5' primer and a J-beta primer mix, a second PCR was run for roughly 7 to 12 cycles. Every cDNA molecule bore a tag from a template-switch adaptor containing 12 random nucleotides. TCRdb redid the calling of the 5' RACE reads with MiXCR, one entry per CDR3 protein. The sample records about 1,600,000 distinct CDR3 sequences, 42% being singletons. About this clonotype itself: Its matching antigen is unknown.

The chain couples TRBV5-1 to TRBJ2-1, with 7 bases fitting TRBD1. The specimen sequenced was blood. The clonotype comes from a woman aged 18 to 35 in good health. The CDR3 loop is CASSLEYRGFSYNEQFF. The CDR3, as DNA: TGCGCCAGCAGCTTGGAGTACAGGGGCTTTTCCTACAATGAGCAGTTCTTC.